Below are 22 T cell receptor beta chains sequenced from a single sample in a study of blood T cell repertoires in COVID-19. Clones were read by immunoSEQ multiplex PCR, and TCRdb kept only the in-frame ones, dropping some. Among 180,000 or so clones, 83% were seen once, and the ten largest hold about 4.6%. The sample consisted of PBMCs or T cells enriched from blood (not recorded which). The source is a woman between 45 and 65 years old who had recovered from COVID-19.

The rearrangement uses TRBV7-2 and TRBJ2-1, with TRBD2 matching over 12 bases. The CDR3 has 16 residues. Trimming cost V 5 bases and J 8 bases; bases outside gene matches: 10. Germline CDR1 reads SGHTA; CDR2 reads FQGNSA. CDR3 nucleotide sequence: TGTGCCAGCAGCCTAGGGACTAGCGGGCCGGGAGATGAGCAGTTCTTC. This codes for CASSLGTSGPGDEQFF. Full variable domain (rest looked up from reference TRBV7-2 and TRBJ2-1): GAGVSQSPSNKVTEKGKDVELRCDPISGHTALYWYRQSLGQGLEFLIYFQGNSAPDKSGLPSDRFSAERTGGSVSTLTIQRTQQEDSAVYLCASSLGTSGPGDEQFFGPGTRLTVL.

This sequence joins TRBV6-5 and TRBJ2-4; D gene unclear. The CDR3 sequence is 13 residues long. Germline V gives CDR1 MNHEY, CDR2 SVGAGI. Trimming took off 6 bases at V and 2 bases at J, with 8 bases between the two ends. The CDR3 bases are TGTGCCAGCAGCGTCACACCCAAAAACATTCAGTACTTC. This codes for CASSVTPKNIQYF.

This chain links TRBV5-6 with TRBJ1-2; TRBD1 agrees at 10 bases. J was trimmed by 3 bases and V by 4 bases; bases with no gene match: 6. The CDR3 is 15 amino acids. Germline-derived CDR1 and CDR2 are SGHDT and YYEEEE. DNA for the CDR3: TGTGCCAGCAGCCGGATGACAGGGGGCCACTATGGCTACACCTTC. Amino acids: CASSRMTGGHYGYTF.

The chain recombines TRBV5-1 with TRBJ2-3, with TRBD2 matching 8 bases. This CDR3 contains 15 residues. After removal of 1 base from V and 3 bases from J, the junction contained 4 bases not matched to a gene. The germline V gene encodes CDR1 SGHRS and CDR2 YFSETQ. The CDR3 DNA is TGCGCCAGCAGCTTGCGAGCGGGAGTGACAGATACGCAGTATTTT. This encodes CASSLRAGVTDTQYF.

As for this clone: Other nucleotide sequences from this sample produce the same CDR3. The chain combines TRBV6-5 with TRBJ1-2, with D perhaps matching TRBD1 (5 bases). The CDR3 runs 13 residues. CDR1 and CDR2 (germline): MNHEY, SVGAGI. The V end was cut by 2 bases, the J end by 8 bases, with 12 bases between. CDR3 residues: CASSYEGVYGYTF. Written as DNA, the CDR3 is TGTGCCAGCAGTTACGAAGGGGTTTACGGCTACACCTTC.

On this clone: An end of the junction does not agree with germline; a read error may underlie this. This chain joins TRBV29-1 and TRBJ1-1; 9 nucleotides match TRBD1. CDR1 is SQVTM, CDR2 ANQGSEA, per germline. The CDR3 runs to 12 residues. The CDR3 loop reads CSAEQGATEAFF. CDR3 nucleotides: TGCAGCGCTGAACAGGGGGCCACTGAAGCTTTCTTT.

The rearrangement links TRBV7-8 to TRBJ2-3; no definite D call. There are 15 residues in the CDR3. Germline loops: CDR1 SGHVS, CDR2 FQNEAQ. V lost 5 bases to trimming and J lost 1 base, with 13 bases between them. CDR3 bases: TGTGCCAGCAGCCCAGAGGTTCCCCGCACAGATACGCAGTATTTT. This sequence encodes CASSPEVPRTDTQYF.

The CDR3, as DNA: TGTGCCAGTGGGGCGTTTTGGGACTTAATGGATTCACCCCTCCACTTT. It specifies CASGAFWDLMDSPLHF. V gene TRBV28 combines with J gene TRBJ1-6, with D maybe TRBD1 (5 bases). Germline V CDR1 and CDR2: MDHEN, SYDVKM. V lost 9 bases, J lost 8 bases, and 23 bases lay in between. The CDR3 sequence is 16 residues long.

This clone was seen a handful of times. This chain connects TRBV18 to TRBJ2-3, with a weak D call TRBD1 (5 bases). CDR3 size: 12 residues. Germline loops: CDR1 KGHSH, CDR2 LQKENI. The CDR3 coding sequence is TGTGCGGCAGGGAATATACCAGATACGCAGTATTTT. It specifies CAAGNIPDTQYF.

The chain links TRBV30 to TRBJ2-4; 11 bases match TRBD2. This CDR3 has 14 residues. The J segment lost 9 bases and the V segment lost 0 bases, leaving 4 bases of the junction unmatched. Germline CDR1 is GTSNPN and CDR2 is SVGIG (reference sequence). CDR3 residues: CAWSVASGGTIQYF. As DNA, the CDR3 is TGTGCCTGGAGTGTAGCTAGCGGGGGGACCATTCAGTACTTC. The whole variable domain, filled in from reference TRBV30 and TRBJ2-4, reads SQTIHQWPATLVQPVGSPLSLECTVEGTSNPNLYWYRQAAGRGLQLLFYSVGIGQISSEVPQNLSASRPQDRQFILSSKKLLLSDSGFYLCAWSVASGGTIQYFGAGTRLSVL.

The rearrangement uses TRBV30 and TRBJ2-3; TRBD2 might be the D (6 bases). The CDR3 length is 13 residues. V lost 7 bases and J 2 bases, leaving 13 bases between the germline ends. Germline V gene lookup returns CDR1 GTSNPN and CDR2 SVGIG (reference sequence). The CDR3 protein is CAYLATPTDTQYF. CDR3 in DNA: TGTGCCTACCTAGCGACCCCCACAGATACGCAGTATTTT.

The CDR3 nucleotides are TGTGCCAGCAGCGCGACCTACGAGCAGTACGTC. This translates into CASSATYEQYV. The J gene is TRBJ2-7, the V gene TRBV11-2; D remains unclear. There are 11 residues in the CDR3. Trimming removed 5 bases at V and 2 bases at J, with 4 bases between. Germline V CDR1 and CDR2: SGHAT, FQNNGV.

The rearrangement links TRBV4-1 to TRBJ1-2; no firm D call. This CDR3 comprises 15 residues. V lost 3 bases, J lost 2 bases, and 13 bases lay in between. Germline V lookup: CDR1 MGHRA, CDR2 YSYEKL. CDR3 DNA sequence: TGCGCCAGCAGCCAGCCCGCCGAGGGCAACTATGGCTACACCTTC. Translation: CASSQPAEGNYGYTF.

This clone was detected a few times. The V and J genes are TRBV19 and TRBJ2-1; the D gene is possibly TRBD1 (6 bases). V was trimmed by 9 bases and J by 9 bases, leaving 24 bases between them. Per the germline V gene, CDR1 is LNHDA and CDR2 is SQIVND (reference sequence). This CDR3 spans 15 amino acids. The DNA for the CDR3 is TGTGCCAGCCAGAGATTACAGGGTGGGTGGGCTGAGCAGTTCTTC. Its protein is CASQRLQGGWAEQFF.

This clone has a single count. J is TRBJ1-6 and V is TRBV12-3 or TRBV12-4; D possibly corresponds to TRBD1 (5 bases). Between the trimmed V and J ends, which lost 5 bases and 9 bases, there was a span of 11 bases. The CDR3 is 13 amino acids. The CDR3 nucleotides are TGTGCCAGCAGTAGCCGGGACTTTTCACCCCTCCACTTT. Encoded protein: CASSSRDFSPLHF.

The J gene is TRBJ1-1, the V gene TRBV30; D possibly corresponds to TRBD1 (5 bases). V dropped 0 bases and J dropped 4 bases, with 12 bases sitting between them. The CDR3 runs 14 residues. Germline CDR1 is GTSNPN and CDR2 is SVGIG (reference sequence). CDR3 loop: CAWSVQGGITEAFF. The DNA for the CDR3 is TGTGCCTGGAGTGTGCAGGGAGGGATCACTGAAGCTTTCTTT.

The V call is TRBV5-1, the J call TRBJ1-1; D gene unclear. V was shortened by 0 bases and J by 5 bases, with 8 bases between the two germline ends. The germline CDR1 and CDR2 sequences are SGHRS and YFSETQ. The CDR3 sequence is 13 residues long. The CDR3 sequence: CASSLALSTEAFF. The DNA for the CDR3 is TGCGCCAGCAGCTTGGCCCTTAGTACTGAAGCTTTCTTT.

The CDR3 bases are TGTGCCAGCAGCTTATTAGGGCCTGTGGCGGGGGGGCAAGAGCAGTACGTC. This sequence encodes CASSLLGPVAGGQEQYV. The chain joins TRBV7-2 to TRBJ2-7; 9 bases agree with TRBD2. V lost 2 bases to trimming and J lost 7 bases; unmatched junction nucleotides: 15. CDR3 size: 17 residues. Germline loops: CDR1 SGHTA, CDR2 FQGNSA.

This chain connects TRBV7-9 to TRBJ2-3; 13 nucleotides agree with TRBD2. With 3 bases clipped from V and 4 bases from J, the junction kept 4 bases outside the gene matches. Germline V gene lookup returns CDR1 SEHNR and CDR2 FQNEAQ (reference sequence). This CDR3 has 16 residues. CDR3 protein: CASSFGLAGVADTQYF. The CDR3 nucleotides are TGTGCCAGCAGCTTCGGACTAGCGGGAGTGGCAGATACGCAGTATTTT. Together with reference TRBV7-9 and TRBJ2-3, the CDR3 gives the full variable domain: DTGVSQNPRHKITKRGQNVTFRCDPISEHNRLYWYRQTLGQGPEFLTYFQNEAQLEKSRLLSDRFSAERPKGSFSTLEIQRTEQGDSAMYLCASSFGLAGVADTQYFGPGTRLTVL.

The V call is TRBV5-4, the J call TRBJ1-3, with 7 bases aligning to TRBD1. CDR1 SGHNT and CDR2 YYREEE come from the germline V gene (reference sequence). The CDR3 sequence is 13 residues long. The V gene end was trimmed by 4 bases and the J gene end by 4 bases; junction bases not matched to a gene: 2. Here the CDR3 reads CASSPGGGNTIYF. Written as DNA, the CDR3 is TGTGCCAGCAGCCCAGGGGGGGGAAACACCATATATTTT. The full variable domain, in which reference TRBV5-4 and TRBJ1-3 provide the parts outside the CDR3, is ETGVTQSPTHLIKTRGQQVTLRCSSQSGHNTVSWYQQALGQGPQFIFQYYREEENGRGNFPPRFSGLQFPNYSSELNVNALELDDSALYLCASSPGGGNTIYFGEGSWLTVV.

This sequence joins TRBV7-3 and TRBJ1-1; no clear D. Deletions cut 6 bases from V and 11 bases from J, with 19 bases between. There are 13 residues in the CDR3. Looked up from germline, CDR1 is SGHTA and CDR2 is FQGTGA. CDR3 protein: CASRYTTGSLAFF. The CDR3, as DNA: TGTGCCAGCAGGTATACGACGGGTTCTTTGGCTTTCTTT. The complete variable domain, with remaining parts taken from reference TRBV7-3 and TRBJ1-1, reads GAGVSQTPSNKVTEKGKYVELRCDPISGHTALYWYRQSLGQGPEFLIYFQGTGAADDSGLPNDRFFAVRPEGSVSTLKIQRTERGDSAVYLCASRYTTGSLAFFGQGTRLTVV.

In this sample, this clone turned up a few times. J is TRBJ2-7 and V is TRBV5-1, with 8 bases fitting TRBD1. CDR1 is SGHRS and CDR2 is YFSETQ in the germline V gene. Trimming at V came to 0 bases and at J to 0 bases, leaving 2 bases not matched to a gene. This CDR3 has 15 amino acids. CDR3 residues: CASSLGQGFSYEQYV. The CDR3, as DNA: TGCGCCAGCAGCTTGGGACAGGGGTTCTCCTACGAGCAGTACGTC.